This TCR beta chain comes out of a study of shared clonotypes between healthy human individuals. Overall study: Donors had three CD4 naive, three CD4 memory, two CD8 naive and one CD8 memory plate apiece.

Using immunoSEQ multiplex PCR, the repertoire was profiled, and TCRdb retains in-frame clones only, with some absent. The data show some 2,100,000 clones, approximately 96% seen once. The germline CDR1 and CDR2 sequences are SGHDT and YYEEEE. V gave up 0 bases and J gave up 10 bases, with 8 bases separating them. This CDR3 has 12 residues. This clone was picked up a small number of times. Its target is not known. General study findings and limits: Non-shared clonotypes were found to have lower generation probabilities than the clonotypes that were shared by all four of the sorted-subset donors. Several donors showed sharing of approximately 5% of naive CD4 clonotypes.

Naive CD45RA+ and memory CD45RA-negative subsets were split from CD4+ cells. Sequenced sample: naive CD4+ T cells sorted from blood. Subset here: CD45RA+ positively selected. The chain carries TRBV5-6 and TRBJ2-1; D is ambiguous. The receptor's source is a man younger than 35 in good health. This CDR3 is CASSLAIGEQFF. The CDR3 DNA follows: TGTGCCAGCAGCTTGGCCATCGGGGAGCAGTTCTTC.